The sequence of this TCR beta chain was determined in a study of cytomegalovirus exposure and HLA in healthy donors. Study summary: Around 78 million unique TCRs, all from HLA-typed donors, were included in an early release of the data. Findings and limits, study-wide: Common viral pathogens seemed, in a later analysis, to connect with several of the most significant clusters. With high specificity and sensitivity, the classifier reportedly diagnosed cytomegalovirus status.

Germline V gene data show CDR1 as LGHNA and CDR2 as YSLEER. Trimming removed 4 bases at V and 1 base at J, with 10 bases between. The CDR3 length is 14 residues. Primers for the PCR totalled 60 Vbeta and 13 Jbeta. Per the authors' pipeline: In a later analysis, some 10 million of approximately 86 million unique beta chains occurred in at least two donors. Sequencing used immunoSEQ multiplex PCR; TCRdb keeps in-frame clones, though not all of them. The V and J calls and clone size were taken over from that table, and D and trimming were inferred from the DNA. The repertoire consists of approximately 130,000 clones, with over 70% occurring once and the leading ten covering approximately 4%. Comments on this clone: Its antigen is not known.

The clonotype was recovered from a woman aged 35 to 49 in good health and CMV-seronegative. Sequencing used PBMCs. This chain uses TRBV4-3 with TRBJ1-2; D possibly corresponds to TRBD1 (5 bases). The CDR3 is CASSPDRFNYGYTF. The CDR3 coding sequence is TGCGCCAGCAGCCCCGACAGATTTAACTATGGCTACACCTTC.